These 21 T cell receptor beta chains were sequenced from one sample in a study of regulatory T cells in long-lasting Graves disease. The authors built TCR beta libraries using iRepertoire HTBI primers and Arm-PCR of CDR3 regions. TCRdb processed the multiplex PCR reads anew with MiXCR; each CDR3 protein has one entry. Of about 660,000 distinct CDR3 sequences listed, roughly 30% are singletons. The time point denotes: persistent/refractory GD, antithyroid drugs over 5 years with positive TRAb. From PBMCs, RNA was extracted and then used to make the TCR library. The sequenced sample was peripheral blood mononuclear cells (PBMCs), obtained when the disease was refractory, from a patient treated with antithyroid drugs. All receptors derive from a female donor with Graves disease.

At least ten counts were recorded for this clonotype. The chain is built from TRBV14 and TRBJ1-1, with D uncertain. Germline CDR1 is SGHDN and CDR2 is FVKESK. CDR3 length: 11 residues. Trimming took off 3 bases at V and 4 bases at J, with 3 bases between the two ends. CDR3 DNA sequence: TGTGCCAGCAGCCACGGCACTGAAGCTTTCTTT. As protein: CASSHGTEAFF.

This chain links TRBV7-2 with TRBJ1-1; a weak D match, TRBD1 (6 bases). The CDR3 runs to 15 residues. The ends were cut back, 4 bases at V and 1 base at J, with 13 bases in the middle. The V gene's germline CDR1 is SGHTA and CDR2 FQGNSA. Here the CDR3 reads CASSYYRVTNTEAFF. The CDR3 DNA follows: TGTGCCAGCAGCTACTACAGGGTGACGAACACTGAAGCTTTCTTT.

This clonotype was counted between two and nine times. The chain uses TRBV30 and TRBJ1-1; 7 nucleotides align to TRBD1. CDR1 is GTSNPN, CDR2 SVGIG, per germline (reference sequence). The CDR3 has 14 amino acids. The junction had 7 bases not matched to a gene; V was cut back by 4 bases and J by 2 bases. The CDR3 region has the DNA TGTGCCTGGACTCAAACAGGGGTCAACACTGAAGCTTTCTTT. Translating it yields CAWTQTGVNTEAFF. The full variable domain, rest sourced from reference TRBV30 and TRBJ1-1, is SQTIHQWPATLVQPVGSPLSLECTVEGTSNPNLYWYRQAAGRGLQLLFYSVGIGQISSEVPQNLSASRPQDRQFILSSKKLLLSDSGFYLCAWTQTGVNTEAFFGQGTRLTVV.

There are a few counts of this clonotype. The rearrangement joins TRBV20-1 to TRBJ2-2, with 9 bases aligning to TRBD1. The CDR3 covers 15 residues. Trimming removed 2 bases from V and 4 bases from J; junction bases left unmatched: 5. Germline assignment: CDR1 DFQATT and CDR2 SNEGSKA (reference sequence). The CDR3 bases are TGCAGTGCTAGATCCGGGACAGGGTTCACCGGGGAGCTGTTTTTT. Its protein is CSARSGTGFTGELFF.

This clonotype occurred a few times. V and J are TRBV28 and TRBJ2-3; 7 bases agree with TRBD2. Germline trimming cut 5 bases from V and 0 bases from J; bases unmatched to any gene: 2. The CDR3 is made up of 14 amino acids. Germline lookup yields CDR1 MDHEN and CDR2 SYDVKM. The chain's CDR3 is CASSAAGSTDTQYF. CDR3 bases: TGTGCCAGCAGTGCAGCGGGAAGCACAGATACGCAGTATTTT.

The V gene is TRBV7-9, the J gene TRBJ1-5; no reliable D call. Germline V CDR1 and CDR2: SEHNR, FQNEAQ (reference sequence). This CDR3 contains 12 residues. V gave up 3 bases and J gave up 9 bases, with 9 bases separating them. The CDR3 DNA reads as TGTGCCAGCAGCTTCAGCCTTGGGCCCCAGCATTTT. It is translated as CASSFSLGPQHF.

The chain joins TRBV6-2 or TRBV6-3 to TRBJ2-3; tentatively, D is TRBD2 (6 bases). CDR1 MNHEY and CDR2 SVGEGT come from the germline V gene. The CDR3 consists of 15 residues. Trimming pared 4 bases from V and 1 base from J, leaving 12 bases between. CDR3 protein: CASSSVGGGTDTQYF. CDR3 in DNA: TGTGCCAGCAGTTCGGTGGGGGGAGGCACAGATACGCAGTATTTT.

This clonotype was recorded a few times. This chain connects TRBV6-1 to TRBJ1-2; the match to TRBD1 covers 7 bases. The J segment lost 10 bases and the V segment lost 6 bases, leaving 14 bases of the junction unmatched. Per germline, CDR1 MNHNS and CDR2 SASEGT. The CDR3 extends over 14 amino acids. The CDR3: CASSRRDSQVPYTF. The CDR3 nucleotides read TGTGCCAGCAGCCGAAGGGACAGCCAGGTTCCCTACACCTTC.

This clonotype has more than one count but fewer than ten. The V and J genes are TRBV18 and TRBJ2-1; the match to TRBD2 covers 7 bases. CDR1 and CDR2 from the germline V gene are KGHSH and LQKENI. The junction had 6 bases not matched to a gene; V was cut back by 6 bases and J by 1 base. This CDR3 has 15 residues. Here the CDR3 DNA reads TGTGCCAGCTCCCTTGGCGGGAGTTCCTACAATGAGCAGTTCTTC. This sequence encodes CASSLGGSSYNEQFF.

This clonotype was observed many times. J is TRBJ2-7 and V is TRBV15, with TRBD2 matching 10 bases. Germline CDR1 LNHNV, CDR2 YYDKDF (reference sequence). V lost 0 bases and J lost 2; bases outside the gene matches: 4. The CDR3 is 16 amino acids. DNA of the CDR3: TGTGCCACCAGCAGAGACACTAGCGGGATAACCTACGAGCAGTACTTC. Its translation is CATSRDTSGITYEQYF.

This clonotype was recorded many times. The chain combines TRBV25-1 with TRBJ1-1; no clear D gene. The CDR3 contains 11 residues. V was trimmed by 6 bases and J by 3 bases, leaving 5 bases between them. From germline, CDR1 is MGHDK and CDR2 SYGVNS. CDR3 DNA sequence: TGTGCCAGCAGGGGCTACACTGAAGCTTTCTTT. Translated: CASRGYTEAFF.

V gene TRBV6-5 combines with J gene TRBJ1-4; D is uncertain. Germline V gene sequence: CDR1 MNHEY, CDR2 SVGAGI. The V end lost 0 bases, the J end lost 4 bases, and 12 bases lay between the germline ends. This CDR3 has 16 amino acids. The CDR3 DNA is TGTGCCAGCAGTTACTCGATTTCCAGTCGTAATGAAAAACTGTTTTTT. Its translation is CASSYSISSRNEKLFF.

This clonotype was seen at least ten times. J is TRBJ1-1 and V is TRBV28; 7 nucleotides agree with TRBD1. Germline lookup yields CDR1 MDHEN and CDR2 SYDVKM. Trimming at V came to 6 bases and at J to 10 bases, leaving 11 bases not matched to a gene. This CDR3 contains 13 residues. The CDR3 loop is CASRVGQRSGAFF. CDR3 DNA sequence: TGTGCCAGCAGGGTGGGACAGAGGTCGGGAGCTTTCTTT. Using reference TRBV28 and TRBJ1-1 for the parts outside the CDR3, the full variable domain is DVKVTQSSRYLVKRTGEKVFLECVQDMDHENMFWYRQDPGLGLRLIYFSYDVKMKEKGDIPEGYSVSREKKERFSLILESASTNQTSMYLCASRVGQRSGAFFGQGTRLTVV.

This clonotype was detected many times. V gene TRBV20-1 combines with J gene TRBJ2-7; D unresolved. The CDR3 is 11 residues long. CDR1 and CDR2 from the germline V gene are DFQATT and SNEGSKA (reference sequence). The V gene lost 3 bases and the J gene lost 5 bases, with 8 bases spanning the gap. CDR3 sequence: CSASALNEQYF. The CDR3 DNA reads as TGCAGTGCTAGTGCCCTCAACGAGCAGTACTTC.

V and J are TRBV7-9 and TRBJ1-4; 10 positions match TRBD1. Trimming cost V 2 bases and J 5 bases; bases outside gene matches: 11. Germline CDR1 reads SEHNR; CDR2 reads FQNEAQ (reference sequence). CDR3 length: 18 residues. CDR3 nucleotides: TGTGCCAGCAGCTTACCGCTTCGACAGGGGGCAGTGAATGAAAAACTGTTTTTT. It encodes CASSLPLRQGAVNEKLFF. The full variable domain, with the rest looked up from reference TRBV7-9 and TRBJ1-4, is DTGVSQNPRHKITKRGQNVTFRCDPISEHNRLYWYRQTLGQGPEFLTYFQNEAQLEKSRLLSDRFSAERPKGSFSTLEIQRTEQGDSAMYLCASSLPLRQGAVNEKLFFGSGTQLSVL.

This clonotype showed up just a few times. The V call is TRBV7-3, the J call TRBJ1-1; D may be TRBD1 (5 bases). Germline assignment: CDR1 SGHTA and CDR2 FQGTGA. Trimming removed 7 bases from V and 6 bases from J, with 21 bases in between. This CDR3 comprises 15 residues. The CDR3 is CASKKDPREEAEAFF. The CDR3 region has the DNA TGTGCCAGCAAAAAGGACCCCAGGGAGGAGGCTGAAGCTTTCTTT.

The rearrangement joins TRBV11-2 to TRBJ2-5; D is perhaps TRBD1 or TRBD2 (5 bases each). This CDR3 spans 19 amino acids. The V end was cut by 2 bases, the J end by 0 bases, with 22 bases between. The V gene's germline CDR1 is SGHAT and CDR2 FQNNGV. The CDR3 DNA is TGTGCCAGCAGCTTATTCCAGGTCCTTCGAGGGGATTACCAAGAGACCCAGTACTTC. Amino acids: CASSLFQVLRGDYQETQYF. Variable domain in full (rest from reference TRBV11-2 and TRBJ2-5): EAGVAQSPRYKIIEKRQSVAFWCNPISGHATLYWYQQILGQGPKLLIQFQNNGVVDDSQLPKDRFSAERLKGVDSTLKIQPAKLEDSAVYLCASSLFQVLRGDYQETQYFGPGTRLLVL.

The chain employs TRBV5-1 and TRBJ1-1, with D perhaps matching TRBD1 (5 bases). The CDR3 has 14 amino acids. V dropped 4 bases and J dropped 10 bases, with 20 bases sitting between them. Germline assignment: CDR1 SGHRS and CDR2 YFSETQ. CDR3 in DNA: TGCGCCAGCAGCAAACGGGGCCAAGCCTGGGCAGCTTTCTTT. Protein product: CASSKRGQAWAAFF.

This chain links TRBV29-1 with TRBJ1-1; 7 nucleotides align to TRBD1. After removal of 3 bases from V and 8 bases from J, the junction contained 12 bases not matched to a gene. Per the germline V gene, CDR1 is SQVTM and CDR2 is ANQGSEA. CDR3 size: 14 residues. CDR3 protein: CSVDKIAGRGEAFF. Written as DNA, the CDR3 is TGCAGCGTTGATAAGATAGCGGGCAGGGGGGAAGCTTTCTTT.

CDR3: CASRATGTDNSPLHF. The CDR3 coding sequence is TGTGCCAGCAGAGCAACCGGGACGGATAATTCACCCCTCCACTTT. The chain employs TRBV9 and TRBJ1-6; maybe TRBD1 (5 bases). The CDR3 consists of 15 residues. V was clipped by 5 bases and J by 5 bases, with 14 bases between them. Germline-derived CDR1 and CDR2 are SGDLS and YYNGEE.

The chain carries TRBV6-2 or TRBV6-3 and TRBJ2-5; TRBD1 matches 10 bases. There are 15 residues in the CDR3. The junction had 7 bases not matched to a gene; V was cut back by 5 bases and J by 4 bases. Germline-derived CDR1 and CDR2 are MNHEY and SVGEGT. The CDR3, as DNA: TGTGCCAGCAGTGGGACAGGGGTATCAGCAGAGACCCAGTACTTC. Its translation: CASSGTGVSAETQYF.